Given below is one TCR beta chain in context. This clone was counted only a few times. This receptor's antigen is unknown. Base quality data are lacking; no much larger clone is found one base away. Participants in the prospective study were enrolled through a virtual design, were aged about 18 to 89 years, and lived in some 24 United States geographic areas. To assign participants to cohorts, the prospective study relied on clinical history that participants themselves reported in a screening survey and a study questionnaire. In the prospective study, whole blood, serum and a nasopharyngeal or oropharyngeal swab were collected from each participant by mobile phlebotomists. Participants in the prospective study had the option to provide additional blood draws and questionnaires over a roughly 2-month period. Before DNA extraction, prospective study blood samples were shipped either frozen or at room temperature.

As encoded in the germline V gene, CDR1 is MGHRA while CDR2 is YSYEKL. The CDR3 contains 14 residues, cysteine and phenylalanine counted. The CDR3 DNA has 42 bases and is translated from base 1. The germline ends are 11 bases apart after V is trimmed by 1 base and J by 5 bases. The source of the sample is a study of blood T cell repertoires in COVID-19 (dated by TCRdb to about 2020). About the study as a whole: Samples from collaborators originated in the United States, Italy and Spain and spanned both the acute and convalescent phases of COVID-19. The material from the prospective study consisted of cDNA or gDNA derived from T cells, B-cell-depleted T cells, or PBMCs. Deeply sampled blood TCRbeta repertoires from subjects exposed to, actively infected with, or recovered from COVID-19 were included in the dataset. The repertoires were made available in a free public database intended to serve as a resource for research on the immune response to SARS-CoV-2. Samples were obtained from the ongoing ImmuneRACE study (first 160 participants) and from 1,200 or so subjects provided by 6 global collaborators. Sample metadata almost always included a de-identified subject ID, COVID-19 status, age in years and sex. Where available, HLA class I and class II types were taken from metadata supplied by the sample provider and were not determined by assay-based typing. What the research found in general, with its limitations: The amount of clinical and demographic metadata varied by source and participant and was provided uncurated.

The immunoSEQ Assay, a bias-controlled multiplex PCR, was used to amplify TCRbeta CDR3 regions from genomic DNA. The authors processed their data as follows. Within the assay, amplification of reference gene primers was used to estimate how many nucleated cells each sample contained. To quantify the absolute abundance of each unique TCRbeta CDR3 rearrangement, sequence reads were collapsed and filtered. Productive Simpson clonality was computed per sample as the square root of Simpson's diversity index over productive rearrangements. The table was pulled from immuneACCESS by TCRdb, which kept in-frame rearrangements only. Such tables lose some clones; where checked, under half of the loss comes from unresolved V genes, and the rest has no known cause. V and J calls and clone size are as listed in that table; D and trimming were resolved from the DNA. In all, the sample holds roughly 250,000 clones, and around 87% of those were seen once. The ten largest make up about 3.3% of the sample.

The sequence was collected from a woman in her thirties or forties with acute COVID-19. Sequenced sample: PBMCs or T cells enriched from blood (not recorded which). The rearrangement combines TRBV4-1 with TRBJ2-5, with no confident D gene call. The DNA is as follows: TGCGCCAGCAGCCAAGTCCCTAGTGGTGAGACCCAGTACTTC. Its amino acids are CASSQVPSGETQYF.